This paragraph reports one TCR beta chain. Its antigen is unidentified. The table came from immunoSEQ multiplex PCR; TCRdb's copy has only in-frame clones and leaves some out. Of around 140,000 clones listed, around nine tenths are singletons. The data belong to a study of T cell responses to AZD1222 COVID-19 vaccine. At the level of the study: Pooling was applied to second doses at about 4 or about 12 weeks. General study findings and limits: The donor group comprised mostly white British people and more females; the analysis possibly underestimated clonal diversity. Variant regions that are unmutated are reportedly the target of nearly half of spike-specific TCRs. Spike regions recognized by vaccine-associated CD4 TCRs spanned the protein, led by 160-218 and 743-854.

Germline V lookup: CDR1 MDHEN, CDR2 SYDVKM. V was pared by 6 bases and J by 3 bases, with 21 bases between. This CDR3 is built from 17 residues. Here the sequenced sample was peripheral blood, taken on day 0 of AZD1222 vaccination. The rearrangement links TRBV28 to TRBJ1-5; D may be TRBD1 (5 bases). The origin of this receptor is an adult in good health. CDR3: CASRVGGSLRFNQPQHF. The DNA of the CDR3 is TGTGCCAGCAGGGTCGGGGGATCACTAAGGTTCAATCAGCCCCAGCATTTT.